This passage covers 30 T cell receptor beta chains from one sample sequenced in a study of cytomegalovirus exposure and HLA in healthy donors. The PCR employed 60 Vbeta primers together with 13 Jbeta primers. TCRdb keeps only in-frame clones here, not all; method: immunoSEQ multiplex PCR. This sample yields 150,000 to 200,000 clones, of which about 80% are seen a single time; over 0.95% belongs to the top ten. The sample was PBMCs. The source is a middle-aged woman in good health and CMV-seronegative.

This clone has only a few counts. The chain combines TRBV28 with TRBJ2-7; 7 bases are a match to TRBD1. Trimming cost V 7 bases and J 3 bases; bases outside gene matches: 9. Germline CDR1 is MDHEN and CDR2 is SYDVKM. This CDR3 spans 14 amino acids. In DNA form, the CDR3 reads TGTGCCAGCACCTCGGGACAGCAAAACTACGAGCAGTACTTC. It yields the protein CASTSGQQNYEQYF. The complete variable domain, with remaining parts taken from reference TRBV28 and TRBJ2-7, reads DVKVTQSSRYLVKRTGEKVFLECVQDMDHENMFWYRQDPGLGLRLIYFSYDVKMKEKGDIPEGYSVSREKKERFSLILESASTNQTSMYLCASTSGQQNYEQYFGPGTRLTVT.

The chain joins TRBV6-1 to TRBJ1-2; TRBD1 matches at 11 bases. Looked up from germline, CDR1 is MNHNS and CDR2 is SASEGT. The CDR3 sequence is 15 residues long. Unmatched junction bases numbered 10, after V lost 5 bases and J lost 8 bases. In nucleotides, the CDR3 is TGTGCCAGCAGTCTCCAGGGGGGACAGGGGGACGGCTACACCTTC. Translation: CASSLQGGQGDGYTF.

This clone was picked up a small number of times. V is TRBV7-3 and J is TRBJ2-1; D gene uncertain. The CDR3 contains 14 residues. The germline CDR1 and CDR2 sequences are SGHTA and FQGTGA. The germline V and J ends were trimmed by 1 base and 10 bases, with 14 bases remaining between them. The CDR3 is CASSLRRGDREQFF. CDR3 DNA sequence: TGTGCCAGCAGCTTAAGACGAGGAGATCGCGAGCAGTTCTTC.

The chain combines TRBV5-1 with TRBJ1-1; weak D call: TRBD1 (5 bases). This CDR3 has 12 residues. CDR1 and CDR2 (germline): SGHRS, YFSETQ. Trimming removed 2 bases at V and 7 bases at J, with 9 bases between. The CDR3 loop is CASSLLDSEAFF. DNA of the CDR3: TGCGCCAGCAGCTTACTCGACAGTGAAGCTTTCTTT. Using reference TRBV5-1 and TRBJ1-1 for the parts outside the CDR3, the full variable domain is KAGVTQTPRYLIKTRGQQVTLSCSPISGHRSVSWYQQTPGQGLQFLFEYFSETQRNKGNFPGRFSGRQFSNSRSEMNVSTLELGDSALYLCASSLLDSEAFFGQGTRLTVV.

The gene calls are TRBV6-5 and TRBJ2-1; 12 positions agree with TRBD2. The ends lost 7 bases at V and 9 bases at J; junction bases unmatched: 10. Germline V gene lookup returns CDR1 MNHEY and CDR2 SVGAGI. The CDR3 length is 15 residues. The DNA for the CDR3 is TGTGCCAGCACCCAAACTAGCGGGAGGCAGATTGAGCAGTTCTTC. Protein product: CASTQTSGRQIEQFF.

V usage is TRBV19 and J usage is TRBJ1-5; the D gene is possibly TRBD1 (6 bases). Trimming removed 3 bases from V and 8 bases from J, with 17 bases in between. Germline-derived CDR1 and CDR2 are LNHDA and SQIVND (reference sequence). The CDR3 has 15 amino acids. The CDR3 loop reads CASSIGSRGAEPQHF. As DNA, the CDR3 is TGTGCCAGTAGTATTGGGAGCCGGGGGGCGGAGCCCCAGCATTTT.

This chain joins TRBV12-2 and TRBJ2-6; TRBD1 was called by the table and not checked on the DNA. TRBV12-2 is labeled a pseudogene. The CDR3 runs 20 residues. CDR3 amino acids: CASRPPTRQGAWYGANVLTF. The CDR3 nucleotides are TGTGCAAGTCGCCCCCCCACGCGACAGGGGGCCTGGTATGGGGCCAACGTCCTGACTTTC.

The J gene is TRBJ2-2, the V gene TRBV7-9; 9 nucleotides line up with TRBD2. The trim removed 4 bases at V and 4 bases at J, leaving 4 bases unmatched. Germline V lookup: CDR1 SEHNR, CDR2 FQNEAQ (reference sequence). The length of the CDR3 is 15 residues. CDR3 protein: CASSSASGATGELFF. DNA of the CDR3: TGTGCCAGCAGCTCAGCTAGCGGGGCCACCGGGGAGCTGTTTTTT. The complete variable domain, with remaining parts taken from reference TRBV7-9 and TRBJ2-2, reads DTGVSQNPRHKITKRGQNVTFRCDPISEHNRLYWYRQTLGQGPEFLTYFQNEAQLEKSRLLSDRFSAERPKGSFSTLEIQRTEQGDSAMYLCASSSASGATGELFFGEGSRLTVL.

This clone was seen a few times. This chain joins TRBV9 and TRBJ2-4; the D gene is possibly TRBD2 (7 bases). V was pared by 4 bases and J by 1 base, with 21 bases between. The CDR3 has 18 residues. CDR1 is SGDLS and CDR2 is YYNGEE in the germline V gene. This CDR3 reads CASSPPSGGGSAKNIQYF. The CDR3 nucleotides are TGTGCCAGCAGCCCTCCCTCGGGGGGCGGGAGTGCCAAAAACATTCAGTACTTC.

This clone appeared once. The chain employs TRBV19 and TRBJ2-5; 10 bases line up with TRBD2. CDR1 and CDR2 from the germline V gene are LNHDA and SQIVND (reference sequence). The CDR3 sequence is 15 residues long. V gave up 2 bases and J gave up 4 bases; unmatched junction bases: 4. The CDR3 DNA reads as TGTGCCAGTAGTATAAGCGGGAGGGCCGGAGAGACCCAGTACTTC. It is translated as CASSISGRAGETQYF.

The chain combines TRBV4-1 with TRBJ2-5; 13 bases line up with TRBD2. Trimming cost V 2 bases and J 5 bases; bases outside gene matches: 5. Germline-derived CDR1 and CDR2 are MGHRA and YSYEKL. The length of the CDR3 is 16 residues. The CDR3 DNA reads as TGCGCCAGCAGCCAATTGGGACTAGCGGGAACCGAGACCCAGTACTTC. This sequence encodes CASSQLGLAGTETQYF.

The rearrangement joins TRBV6-1 to TRBJ2-1, with 7 bases that match TRBD2. The CDR3 runs to 15 residues. V shed 7 bases and J 9 bases; nucleotides not matched to a gene: 15. Germline CDR1 reads MNHNS; CDR2 reads SASEGT. CDR3 sequence: CASIPTGGGGGEQFF. The CDR3 bases are TGTGCCAGCATCCCAACGGGTGGCGGGGGAGGTGAGCAGTTCTTC.

Comment on this clone: One end of the junction does not line up with germline, which may come from a read error. The gene calls are TRBV2 and TRBJ1-5, with D unresolved. Per germline, CDR1 SNHLY and CDR2 FYNNEI. The CDR3 is 14 residues long. The CDR3 loop reads CASSERIPGQAQHF. The CDR3 DNA sequence: TGTGCCAGCAGTGAAAGGATCCCCGGTCAGGCCCAGCATTTT.

About this clone: This specimen includes other DNA sequences encoding the same CDR3. This sequence joins TRBV7-9 and TRBJ1-4; TRBD1 aligns across 10 bases. Germline V gene lookup returns CDR1 SEHNR and CDR2 FQNEAQ (reference sequence). With V trimmed by 5 bases and J by 5 bases, 2 bases remained unmatched. The CDR3 sequence is 14 residues long. Here the CDR3 DNA reads TGTGCCAGCAGCCGGGACAGGGGAAATGAAAAACTGTTTTTT. Its protein product is CASSRDRGNEKLFF.

The V call is TRBV5-1, the J call TRBJ2-7, with 7 positions matching TRBD2. This CDR3 is built from 16 residues. With V trimmed by 0 bases and J by 3 bases, 9 bases remained unmatched. Germline-derived CDR1 and CDR2 are SGHRS and YFSETQ. The CDR3 sequence is CASSLERGVGLYEQYF. The CDR3 DNA reads as TGCGCCAGCAGCTTGGAACGGGGGGTGGGACTCTACGAGCAGTACTTC.

The chain employs TRBV7-9 and TRBJ1-1; 8 bases are a match to TRBD1. CDR1 and CDR2 (germline): SEHNR, FQNEAQ (reference sequence). V lost 5 bases and J lost 3; bases outside the gene matches: 2. The CDR3 spans 13 residues. The CDR3: CASSQQGDTEAFF. CDR3 sequence (DNA): TGTGCCAGCAGCCAACAGGGGGACACTGAAGCTTTCTTT.

The gene calls are TRBV5-4 and TRBJ2-3, with D possibly TRBD2 on 6 matching bases. The CDR3 totals 15 residues. Trimming took off 2 bases at V and 0 bases at J, with 10 bases between the two ends. Germline CDR1 SGHNT, CDR2 YYREEE (reference sequence). CDR3 sequence (DNA): TGTGCCAGCAGCTTAGGCGGGGTTAGCACAGATACGCAGTATTTT. Amino acid sequence: CASSLGGVSTDTQYF.

Note on this clone: The sample has other DNA sequences that encode this CDR3 too. This chain joins TRBV29-1 and TRBJ1-1; the D gene is possibly TRBD1 (5 bases). The CDR3 runs 13 residues. Trimming removed 7 bases from V and 3 bases from J, with 15 bases in between. Per the germline V gene, CDR1 is SQVTM and CDR2 is ANQGSEA. In DNA, the CDR3 is TGCAGCGGGCTCAGAGGGGAGGACACTGAAGCTTTCTTT. This encodes CSGLRGEDTEAFF. The full variable domain, with the rest looked up from reference TRBV29-1 and TRBJ1-1, is SAVISQKPSRDICQRGTSLTIQCQVDSQVTMMFWYRQQPGQSLTLIATANQGSEATYESGFVIDKFPISRPNLTFSTLTVSNMSPEDSSIYLCSGLRGEDTEAFFGQGTRLTVV.

The CDR3 sequence is CASSMTSRAEGTQYF. CDR3 in DNA: TGTGCCAGCAGCATGACTAGCCGAGCAGAGGGTACGCAGTATTTT. The rearrangement links TRBV7-2 to TRBJ2-3; 7 bases are shared with TRBD2. Germline loops: CDR1 SGHTA, CDR2 FQGNSA. With 5 bases clipped from V and 8 bases from J, the junction kept 13 bases outside the gene matches. This CDR3 has 15 amino acids.

CDR3 nucleotides: TGTGCCAGCAGTTTAGATCGCGGGCCGCTAGCAGAGCCCCAGCATTTT. Its protein is CASSLDRGPLAEPQHF. This sequence joins TRBV28 and TRBJ1-5; D uncertain. V shed 2 bases and J shed 8 bases, with 19 bases lying between them. CDR3 length: 16 residues. Germline V gene sequence: CDR1 MDHEN, CDR2 SYDVKM.

The J gene is TRBJ2-3, the V gene TRBV28; TRBD2 aligns across 11 bases. Germline lookup yields CDR1 MDHEN and CDR2 SYDVKM. V lost 3 bases, J lost 1 base, and 6 bases stayed unmatched. The CDR3 is 17 residues long. The CDR3 DNA follows: TGTGCCAGCAGTTTTAGCGGGAGGGCCCTGGGCACAGATACGCAGTATTTT. Residues: CASSFSGRALGTDTQYF.

The chain uses TRBV6-5 and TRBJ1-1; D possibly corresponds to TRBD1 (5 bases). Per germline, CDR1 MNHEY and CDR2 SVGAGI. This CDR3 has 15 residues. V lost 0 bases to trimming and J lost 0 bases, with 8 bases between them. In DNA, the CDR3 is TGTGCCAGCAGTTACTCGAAGGGGATGAACACTGAAGCTTTCTTT. Translation gives CASSYSKGMNTEAFF.

The CDR3 DNA reads as TGTGCCAGCAGTGGAGGGAGCGGGAGGTGGGATGAGCAGTTCTTC. This translates into CASSGGSGRWDEQFF. This chain joins TRBV2 and TRBJ2-1, with 9 nucleotides matching TRBD2. Germline CDR1 SNHLY, CDR2 FYNNEI. CDR3 length: 15 amino acids. The junction had 9 bases not matched to a gene; V was cut back by 4 bases and J by 8 bases.

V is TRBV25-1 and J is TRBJ2-7; 13 bases match TRBD2. V lost 2 bases, J lost 2 bases, and 3 bases stayed unmatched. The CDR3 covers 16 residues. CDR1 is MGHDK and CDR2 is SYGVNS in the germline V gene. CDR3 loop: CASSELGLAGTYEQYF. CDR3 bases: TGTGCCAGCAGTGAACTGGGACTAGCGGGAACCTACGAGCAGTACTTC.

The V and J genes are TRBV6-6 and TRBJ2-7; 8 bases fit TRBD2. The ends lost 6 bases at V and 2 bases at J; junction bases unmatched: 9. Germline CDR1 MNHNY, CDR2 SVGAGI (reference sequence). This CDR3 contains 15 residues. This chain's CDR3 is CASSFTSGGTYEQYF. CDR3 DNA sequence: TGTGCCAGCAGCTTTACTAGCGGTGGAACCTACGAGCAGTACTTC.

This clone was seen a few times. The chain has TRBV27 and TRBJ2-4; D call uncertain. The CDR3 has 16 residues. Germline-derived CDR1 and CDR2 are MNHEY and SMNVEV (reference sequence). V lost 7 bases, J lost 1 base, and 17 bases lay in between. This CDR3 reads CASTPTATLAKNIQYF. The CDR3, as DNA: TGTGCCAGCACCCCAACAGCCACCCTCGCCAAAAACATTCAGTACTTC.

This clone has just one count. One end of the junction varies from germline; a read error may be responsible. This chain uses TRBV7-9 with TRBJ2-1; TRBD1 agrees at 7 bases. CDR1 is SEHNR and CDR2 is FQNEAQ in the germline V gene (reference sequence). The CDR3 is made up of 15 amino acids. DNA of the CDR3: TGTTCCAGCAGCTTAGCCCTGGGACAGAACAATGAGCAGTTCTTC. It codes for CSSSLALGQNNEQFF.

The chain links TRBV15 to TRBJ2-2, with 7 nucleotides matching TRBD1. Germline V lookup: CDR1 LNHNV, CDR2 YYDKDF (reference sequence). The CDR3 loop spans 14 amino acids. J lost 1 base, V lost 6 bases, and 2 bases had no gene match. The CDR3 reads CATSRQGNTGELFF. The CDR3 DNA reads as TGTGCCACCAGTCGACAGGGGAACACCGGGGAGCTGTTTTTT.

This clone was counted between two and nine times. The CDR3 here is CASSERAGNTGELFF. The DNA for the CDR3 is TGTGCCAGCAGTGAACGAGCGGGGAACACCGGGGAGCTGTTTTTT. The chain employs TRBV2 and TRBJ2-2; TRBD2 is a possible D gene (6 bases). This CDR3 is built from 15 residues. The germline V and J ends were trimmed by 2 bases and 1 base, with 8 bases remaining between them. Germline V gene lookup returns CDR1 SNHLY and CDR2 FYNNEI.

This clone is a singleton in its sample. The CDR3 nucleotides read TGTGCCAGCTCAGGGGAGACTTACGAGCAGTACTTC. Translation: CASSGETYEQYF. The genes are TRBV18 and TRBJ2-7; perhaps TRBD2 as D (5 bases). Trimming stripped 5 bases from V and 4 bases from J, with 9 bases between. This CDR3 spans 12 amino acids. Germline values: CDR1 KGHSH, CDR2 LQKENI.